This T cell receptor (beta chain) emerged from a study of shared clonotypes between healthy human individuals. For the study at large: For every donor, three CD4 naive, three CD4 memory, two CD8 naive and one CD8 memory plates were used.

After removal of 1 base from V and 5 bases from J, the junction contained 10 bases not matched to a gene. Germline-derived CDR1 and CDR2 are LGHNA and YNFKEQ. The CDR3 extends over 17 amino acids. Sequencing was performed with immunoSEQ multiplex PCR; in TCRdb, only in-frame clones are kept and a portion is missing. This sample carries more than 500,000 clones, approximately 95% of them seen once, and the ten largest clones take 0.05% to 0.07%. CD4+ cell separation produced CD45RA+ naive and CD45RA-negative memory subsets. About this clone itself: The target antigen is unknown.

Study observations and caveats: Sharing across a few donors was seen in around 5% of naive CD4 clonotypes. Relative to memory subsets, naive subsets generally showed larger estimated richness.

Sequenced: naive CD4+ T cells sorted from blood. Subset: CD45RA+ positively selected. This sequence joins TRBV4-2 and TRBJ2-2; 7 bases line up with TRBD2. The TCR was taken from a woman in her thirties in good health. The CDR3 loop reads CASSQAGSSGTTGELFF. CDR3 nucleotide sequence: TGTGCCAGCAGCCAAGCAGGGTCGAGCGGGACTACCGGGGAGCTGTTTTTT.